The entry below describes one T cell receptor beta chain. TCRdb re-called the RT-PCR reads through MiXCR, storing one row per CDR3 protein. The repertoire consists of around 700,000 distinct CDR3 sequences, with over 12% occurring once and the leading ten covering 3.6%. CDR3 length: 14 amino acids. Germline CDR1 reads SGHTA; CDR2 reads FQGNSA. The V segment lost 2 bases and the J segment 6 bases; nucleotides outside the gene matches: 6. This sequence joins TRBV7-2 and TRBJ1-2; 7 bases map to TRBD1. The specimen was memory CD4+ T cells from blood. The TCR sequence derives from a female donor in good health, serving as a healthy control. The chain's CDR3 is CASSLHRDSNGYTF. The DNA of the CDR3 is TGTGCCAGCAGCTTACACCGGGACAGTAATGGCTACACCTTC.